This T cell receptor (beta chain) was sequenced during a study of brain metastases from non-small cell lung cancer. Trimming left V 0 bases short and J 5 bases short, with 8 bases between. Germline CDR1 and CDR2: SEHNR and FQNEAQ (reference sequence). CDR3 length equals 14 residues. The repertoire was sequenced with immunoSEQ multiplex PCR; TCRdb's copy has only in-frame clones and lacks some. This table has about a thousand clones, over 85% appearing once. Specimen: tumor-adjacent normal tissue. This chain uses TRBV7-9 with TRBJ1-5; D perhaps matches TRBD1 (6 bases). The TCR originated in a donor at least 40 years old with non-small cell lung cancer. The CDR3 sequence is CASSLASGDQPQHF. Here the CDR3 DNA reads TGTGCCAGCAGCTTAGCCTCAGGGGATCAGCCCCAGCATTTT. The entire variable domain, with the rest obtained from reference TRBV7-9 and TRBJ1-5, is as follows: DTGVSQNPRHKITKRGQNVTFRCDPISEHNRLYWYRQTLGQGPEFLTYFQNEAQLEKSRLLSDRFSAERPKGSFSTLEIQRTEQGDSAMYLCASSLASGDQPQHFGDGTRLSIL.